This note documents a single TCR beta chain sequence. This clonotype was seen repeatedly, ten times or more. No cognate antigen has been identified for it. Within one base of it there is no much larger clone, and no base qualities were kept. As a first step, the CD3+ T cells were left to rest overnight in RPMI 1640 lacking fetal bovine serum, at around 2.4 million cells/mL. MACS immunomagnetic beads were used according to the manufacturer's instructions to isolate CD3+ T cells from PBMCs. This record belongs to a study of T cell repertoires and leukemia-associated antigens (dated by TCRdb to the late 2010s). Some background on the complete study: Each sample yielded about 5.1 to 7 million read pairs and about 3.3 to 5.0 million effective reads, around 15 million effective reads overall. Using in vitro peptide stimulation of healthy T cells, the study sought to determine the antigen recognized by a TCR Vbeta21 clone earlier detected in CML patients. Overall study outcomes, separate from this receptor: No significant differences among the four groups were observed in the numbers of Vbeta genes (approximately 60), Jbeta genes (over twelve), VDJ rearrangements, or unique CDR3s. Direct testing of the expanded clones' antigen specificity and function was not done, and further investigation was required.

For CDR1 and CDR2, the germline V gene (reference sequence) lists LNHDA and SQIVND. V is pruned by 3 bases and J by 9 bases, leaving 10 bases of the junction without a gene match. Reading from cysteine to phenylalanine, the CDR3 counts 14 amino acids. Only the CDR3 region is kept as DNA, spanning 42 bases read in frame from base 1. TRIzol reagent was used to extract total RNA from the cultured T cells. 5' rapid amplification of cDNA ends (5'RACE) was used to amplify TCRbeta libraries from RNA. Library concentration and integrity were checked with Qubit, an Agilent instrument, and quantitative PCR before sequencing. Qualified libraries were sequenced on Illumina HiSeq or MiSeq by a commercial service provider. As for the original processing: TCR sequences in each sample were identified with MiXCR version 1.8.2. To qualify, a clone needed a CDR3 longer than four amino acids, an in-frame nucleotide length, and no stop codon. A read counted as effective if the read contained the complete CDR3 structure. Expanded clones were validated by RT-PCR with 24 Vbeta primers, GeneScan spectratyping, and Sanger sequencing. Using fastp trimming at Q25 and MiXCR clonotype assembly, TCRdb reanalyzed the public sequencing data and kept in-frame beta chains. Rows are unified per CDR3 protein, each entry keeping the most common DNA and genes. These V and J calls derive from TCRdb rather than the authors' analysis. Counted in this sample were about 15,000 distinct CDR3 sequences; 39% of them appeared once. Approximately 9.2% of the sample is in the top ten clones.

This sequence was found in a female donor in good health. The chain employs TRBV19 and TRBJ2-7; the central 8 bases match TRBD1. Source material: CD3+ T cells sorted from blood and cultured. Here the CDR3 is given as CASSMGGQGGVQYF. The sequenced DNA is TGTGCCAGTAGTATGGGAGGACAGGGCGGGGTGCAGTACTTC.